Sequencing of this TCR beta chain was carried out in a study of hypomethylating agent response in myelodysplastic syndrome. Germline CDR1 SGHTS, CDR2 YDEGEE. V shed 3 bases and J shed 9 bases, with 16 bases lying between them. CDR3 length equals 14 residues. In the original processing: VDJdb flagged around 1.6% of 168,753 unique clonotypes as previously reported viral-epitope-specific. The assay was immunoSEQ multiplex PCR, and TCRdb's table has in-frame clones only and misses some. The V and J calls and clone size are taken from that table; D and trimming were inferred from the DNA. The table records several thousand clones, around 90% of them present only once.

This material consisted of bone marrow, taken before or after starting hypomethylating agent treatment for myelodysplastic syndrome (not recorded which). This rearrangement joins TRBV5-8 to TRBJ1-5; tentative D call: TRBD1 (5 bases). The sequence was obtained from a human donor with myelodysplastic syndrome. The CDR3 region is CASSSESGTRPQHF. As DNA, the CDR3 is TGTGCCAGCAGCTCGGAGTCCGGGACGCGGCCCCAGCATTTT.